The rows below give T cell receptor beta chains drawn from one sample of a study of blood T cell repertoires in COVID-19. The assay was immunoSEQ multiplex PCR, and TCRdb's table has in-frame clones only and misses some. There are fewer than 100,000 clones in the sample; 80% to 90% occur only once, and roughly 46% lies in the top ten. Sequencing input: peripheral blood. These receptors originate from a human donor in a cohort sampled during active COVID-19. Both conserved end residues are part of each CDR3. The order of the fields is V gene, clone size, CDR3 protein. A clone size is listed for some rows: how often the clone was seen (once, few, many), or a class if it is expanded.

TRBV12-3/TRBV12-4	once	CASSLTVGGEQYF
TRBV15	-	CATRGQYTGELFF
TRBV3-1/TRBV3-2	-	CASSQPGQGNYGYTF
TRBV2	-	CASSGGGEAFF
TRBV28	-	CASSSAGLGRGNEQFF
TRBV5-4	-	CASRADSSTDTQYF
TRBV9	-	CASSAPPSNGELFF
TRBV19	few	CASSAPGGELFF
TRBV7-8	-	CASSLFPGETQYF
TRBV5-1	-	CASSLAPGGNEQFF
TRBV2	-	CASSERLARSSEQFF
TRBV6-4	-	CASSDGAAGTDTQYF
TRBV3-1/TRBV3-2	-	CASSQPGQRSPLDGYTF
TRBV21-1	-	CASSLSGANVLTF
TRBV6-6	-	CASSASTNQPQHF
TRBV28	-	CASSLFGGGQETQYF
TRBV10-2	-	CASSSGTSGRDEQFF
TRBV27	-	CASSFRVGETQYF
TRBV5-1	-	CASSLVGESEAFF
TRBV7-2	-	CASSAYRAGANVLTF
TRBV5-4	few	CASSRQGDGSNQPQHF
TRBV28	-	CASSLLTRHSVGYTF
TRBV10-3	-	CAISDDSGDTQYF
TRBV4-1	-	CASSQGAGGGEKLFF
TRBV25-1	-	CASSIQGISEQFF
TRBV10-3	-	CAIRREGEGQFF
TRBV19	-	CASSGRGTNTGELFF
TRBV4-3	-	CASSQERLGSAVDSTDTQYF
TRBV9	-	CASSVHDLYNEQFF
TRBV5-1	-	CASSRDRVSTDTQYF
TRBV5-1	-	CASSFSGSGYNEQFF
TRBV7-2	-	CASSLAAGLGTEAFF
TRBV27	-	CASSRTGGRVETQYF
TRBV4-1	-	CASSQDTRLARGNEQFF
TRBV7-3	-	CASPGGTGEIGSELFF
TRBV14	-	CASSPLASVAYEQYF
TRBV7-2	few	CASGSSSYNEQFF
TRBV10-3	-	CAISEAGGAYGYTF
TRBV28	-	CASSLTPPWGYSNQPQHF
TRBV5-1	-	CASSPSDDGQRFF
TRBV19	-	CASSLTGAAGTTNEKLFF
TRBV11-2	-	CASSLGRNQPQHF
TRBV19	-	CASSMAASGGGDAGELFF
TRBV11-1	-	CASSLDRTGHGYTF
TRBV29-1	-	CSVEKGGSGYEQYF
TRBV24-1	-	CATSDLREGGDTQYF
TRBV19	few	CASSRTGMNTGELFF
TRBV13	-	CASSAAGGAYNEQFF
TRBV7-9	-	CASSHEGGRKEKLFF
TRBV2	-	CASFSGRGPETQYF
TRBV5-6	-	CASLRRGGYSYNEQFF
TRBV19	-	CASSIKRSPGLARVNEQFF
TRBV28	-	CASSYPGTGNYGYTF
TRBV5-1	-	CASSLKTNPGELFF
TRBV18	few	CASSVGTQIYEQYF
TRBV9	-	CASSFRGSPRGDTQYF
TRBV10-3	-	CAIKGGAGDTQYF
TRBV27	-	CASSKEREVYEQYF
TRBV4-1	-	CASSQAGKTGPSYEQYF